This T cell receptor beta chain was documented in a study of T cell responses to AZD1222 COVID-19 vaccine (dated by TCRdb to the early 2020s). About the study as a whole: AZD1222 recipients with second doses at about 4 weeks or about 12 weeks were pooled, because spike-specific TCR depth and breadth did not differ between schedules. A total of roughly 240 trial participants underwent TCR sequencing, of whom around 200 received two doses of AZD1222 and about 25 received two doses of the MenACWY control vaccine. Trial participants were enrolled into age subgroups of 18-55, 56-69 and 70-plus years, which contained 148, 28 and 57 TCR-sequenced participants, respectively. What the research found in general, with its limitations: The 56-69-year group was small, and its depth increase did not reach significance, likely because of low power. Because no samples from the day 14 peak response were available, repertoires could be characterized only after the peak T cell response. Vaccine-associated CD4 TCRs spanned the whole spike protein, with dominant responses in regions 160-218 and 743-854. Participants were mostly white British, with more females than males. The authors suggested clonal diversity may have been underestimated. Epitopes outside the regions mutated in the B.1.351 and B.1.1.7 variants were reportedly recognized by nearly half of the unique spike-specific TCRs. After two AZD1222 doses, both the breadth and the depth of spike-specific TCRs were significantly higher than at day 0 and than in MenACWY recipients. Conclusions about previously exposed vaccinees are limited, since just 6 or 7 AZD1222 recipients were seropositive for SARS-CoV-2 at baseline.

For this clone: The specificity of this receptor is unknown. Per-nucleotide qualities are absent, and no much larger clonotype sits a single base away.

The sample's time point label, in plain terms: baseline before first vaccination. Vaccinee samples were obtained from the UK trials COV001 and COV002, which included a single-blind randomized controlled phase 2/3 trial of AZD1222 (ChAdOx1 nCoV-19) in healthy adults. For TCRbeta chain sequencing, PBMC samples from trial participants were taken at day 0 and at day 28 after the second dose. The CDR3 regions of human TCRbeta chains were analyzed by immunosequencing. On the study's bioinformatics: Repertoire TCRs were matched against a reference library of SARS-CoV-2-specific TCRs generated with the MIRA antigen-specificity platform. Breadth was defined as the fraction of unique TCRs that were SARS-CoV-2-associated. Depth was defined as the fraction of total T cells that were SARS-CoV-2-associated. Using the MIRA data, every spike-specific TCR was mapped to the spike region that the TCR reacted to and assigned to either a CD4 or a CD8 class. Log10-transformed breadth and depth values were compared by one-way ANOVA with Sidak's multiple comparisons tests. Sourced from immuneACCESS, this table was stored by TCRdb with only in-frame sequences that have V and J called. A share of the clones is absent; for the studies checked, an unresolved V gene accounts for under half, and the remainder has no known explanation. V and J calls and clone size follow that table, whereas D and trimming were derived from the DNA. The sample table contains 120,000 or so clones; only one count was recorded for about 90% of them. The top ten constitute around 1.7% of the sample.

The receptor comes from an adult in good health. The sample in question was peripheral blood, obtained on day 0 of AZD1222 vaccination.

The DNA reads TGTGCCAGTACCCCAGGGGGCGTAAGGGAAAAACTGTTTTTT. Translated, this gives CASTPGGVREKLFF. The chain is made from TRBV19 and TRBJ1-4, with 8 central nucleotides matching TRBD1. Germline trimming amounts to 7 bases on V and 8 bases on J, with 9 as the count of junction bases outside the gene matches. Taken from the germline V gene (reference sequence), the CDR1 and CDR2 loops are LNHDA and SQIVND. The CDR3 holds 14 amino acids from the cysteine to the phenylalanine. The kept DNA is CDR3 alone, 42 bases in frame from the first base.